These 30 T cell receptor beta chains were all obtained from the same sample, sequenced in a study of shared clonotypes between healthy human individuals. Here immunoSEQ multiplex PCR was the method, and the copy in TCRdb shows in-frame clones only, minus some. The sample consists of fewer than 850,000 clones, 55% to 75% of them appearing once. Sequenced material: memory CD4+ T cells sorted from blood. The subset denotes: CD45RA-negative fraction. Source of these receptors: a woman aged 25-40 years in good health.

This chain connects TRBV5-1 to TRBJ2-3, with TRBD2 identical over 9 bases. Looked up from germline, CDR1 is SGHRS and CDR2 is YFSETQ. The CDR3 runs 18 residues. V was pared by 2 bases and J by 1 base, with 11 bases of the junction left unmatched. CDR3 amino acids: CASSFTGETSGGTDTQYF. As DNA, the CDR3 is TGCGCCAGCAGCTTCACCGGGGAGACTAGCGGAGGCACAGATACGCAGTATTTT.

V and J are TRBV19 and TRBJ1-1; 9 nucleotides line up with TRBD1. Germline values: CDR1 LNHDA, CDR2 SQIVND (reference sequence). V was clipped by 4 bases and J by 2 bases; unmatched bases: 5. The CDR3 extends over 15 amino acids. CDR3 DNA: TGTGCCAGTAGTAACGGACAGGGGACAAACACTGAAGCTTTCTTT. It translates to CASSNGQGTNTEAFF.

There are a few counts of this clone. The rearrangement uses TRBV2 and TRBJ2-3, with 12 positions matching TRBD2. The length of the CDR3 is 15 residues. Germline CDR1 is SNHLY and CDR2 is FYNNEI. V gave up 8 bases and J gave up 3 bases; unmatched junction bases: 6. The CDR3, as DNA: TGTGCCAGCTCGCGGCTAGCGGGAGGGACAGATACGCAGTATTTT. Encoded protein: CASSRLAGGTDTQYF. Together with reference TRBV2 and TRBJ2-3, the CDR3 gives the full variable domain: EPEVTQTPSHQVTQMGQEVILRCVPISNHLYFYWYRQILGQKVEFLVSFYNNEISEKSEIFDDQFSVERPDGSNFTLKIRSTKLEDSAMYFCASSRLAGGTDTQYFGPGTRLTVL.

The rearrangement joins TRBV30 to TRBJ1-5, with D possibly being TRBD1 (6 bases). The CDR3 runs 13 residues. Trimming stripped 8 bases from V and 2 bases from J, with 13 bases between. CDR1 is GTSNPN, CDR2 SVGIG, per germline (reference sequence). CDR3 sequence reads: CAASAGGNQPQHF. The CDR3 bases are TGTGCCGCATCGGCAGGGGGCAATCAGCCCCAGCATTTT.

CDR3 in DNA: TGCGCCAGCAGCGTCTCACAGAGCTATGGCTACACCTTC. Translated, it gives CASSVSQSYGYTF. This sequence joins TRBV5-1 and TRBJ1-2, with D unclear. Trimming left V 4 bases short and J 4 bases short, with 11 bases between. The CDR3 runs 13 residues. CDR1 and CDR2 from the germline V gene are SGHRS and YFSETQ.

V usage is TRBV6-6 and J usage is TRBJ2-1, with D hard to call. Germline V gene sequence: CDR1 MNHNY, CDR2 SVGAGI (reference sequence). V lost 0 bases, J lost 5 bases, and 2 bases lay in between. CDR3 length: 12 amino acids. The chain's CDR3 is CASSYSNNEQFF. CDR3 DNA sequence: TGTGCCAGCAGTTACTCGAACAATGAGCAGTTCTTC.

The chain joins TRBV7-8 to TRBJ2-7; possibly TRBD2 for D (6 bases). Germline assignment: CDR1 SGHVS and CDR2 FQNEAQ. CDR3 length: 15 amino acids. V lost 2 bases and J lost 4, with 15 bases in between. This CDR3 is CASSLLGDSHYEQYF. Written as DNA, the CDR3 is TGTGCCAGCAGCTTATTAGGGGACTCCCATTACGAGCAGTACTTC.

The chain carries TRBV25-1 and TRBJ2-7, with D possibly matching TRBD1 (5 bases). V gave up 4 bases and J gave up 2 bases, with 21 bases separating them. The length of the CDR3 is 17 residues. CDR1 is MGHDK, CDR2 SYGVNS, per germline. Here the CDR3 DNA reads TGTGCCAGCAGTGGGCCGACACCCGATAAGGGGACCTACGAGCAGTACTTC. It encodes CASSGPTPDKGTYEQYF.

Concerning this clone: The same CDR3 is also encoded by other DNA sequences in this sample. This chain links TRBV7-9 with TRBJ2-7; no clear D. Trimming took 0 bases from V and 3 from J, leaving 3 bases between them. Germline V gives CDR1 SEHNR, CDR2 FQNEAQ (reference sequence). This CDR3 region has 12 residues. The CDR3: CASSLAVYEQYF. CDR3 sequence (DNA): TGTGCCAGCAGCTTAGCAGTCTACGAGCAGTACTTC. Looking up the rest from reference TRBV7-9 and TRBJ2-7 gives the full variable domain: DTGVSQNPRHKITKRGQNVTFRCDPISEHNRLYWYRQTLGQGPEFLTYFQNEAQLEKSRLLSDRFSAERPKGSFSTLEIQRTEQGDSAMYLCASSLAVYEQYFGPGTRLTVT.

The V gene is TRBV5-4, the J gene TRBJ2-7; D call uncertain. This CDR3 has 15 residues. V shed 0 bases and J shed 3 bases, with 13 bases lying between them. Germline lookup yields CDR1 SGHNT and CDR2 YYREEE (reference sequence). The CDR3, as DNA: TGTGCCAGCAGCTTGGTACGGGTGCCTGGCTACGAGCAGTACTTC. Its translation: CASSLVRVPGYEQYF.

This chain connects TRBV28 to TRBJ2-7, with 9 nucleotides matching TRBD2. The length of the CDR3 is 16 residues. The junction had 8 bases not matched to a gene; V was cut back by 5 bases and J by 0 bases. Per germline, CDR1 MDHEN and CDR2 SYDVKM. The CDR3 bases are TGTGCCAGCAGTGAATTTACTAGCGGGTCCTCCTACGAGCAGTACTTC. This gives the protein CASSEFTSGSSYEQYF. The whole variable domain, remainder taken from reference TRBV28 and TRBJ2-7, is DVKVTQSSRYLVKRTGEKVFLECVQDMDHENMFWYRQDPGLGLRLIYFSYDVKMKEKGDIPEGYSVSREKKERFSLILESASTNQTSMYLCASSEFTSGSSYEQYFGPGTRLTVT.

CDR3 protein: CATRGEEVSGNTIYF. CDR3 bases: TGTGCCACTAGGGGGGAGGAGGTCAGTGGAAACACCATATATTTT. The rearrangement joins TRBV7-9 to TRBJ1-3; tentative D call: TRBD1 (6 bases). The length of the CDR3 is 15 residues. V lost 10 bases and J lost 3, with 19 bases in between. CDR1 is SEHNR and CDR2 is FQNEAQ in the germline V gene (reference sequence).

The chain is built from TRBV13 and TRBJ2-3, with 13 bases lining up with TRBD2. Germline-derived CDR1 and CDR2 are PRHDT and FYEKMQ (reference sequence). With V trimmed by 6 bases and J by 10 bases, 7 bases remained unmatched. The CDR3 length is 14 residues. In nucleotides, the CDR3 is TGTGCCAGCAGAACTAGCGGGAGGGCCAGAGCGCAGTATTTT. Protein: CASRTSGRARAQYF.

This rearrangement joins TRBV2 to TRBJ2-4; TRBD1 aligns across 7 bases. The CDR3 length is 13 residues. Losses at the gene ends were 6 bases for V and 6 bases for J; bases not matched to a gene: 5. Germline V gene lookup returns CDR1 SNHLY and CDR2 FYNNEI. Written as DNA, the CDR3 is TGTGCCAGCAGGGGGACAGACGTAAACATTCAGTACTTC. Its protein product is CASRGTDVNIQYF.

The rearrangement uses TRBV14 and TRBJ2-7; 10 bases are shared with TRBD2. Trimming cost V 5 bases and J 5 bases; bases outside gene matches: 9. The CDR3 runs 15 residues. Germline assignment: CDR1 SGHDN and CDR2 FVKESK. CDR3 amino acids: CASSKSGRALNEQYF. CDR3 DNA: TGTGCCAGCAGCAAAAGCGGGAGGGCCTTAAACGAGCAGTACTTC.

The rearrangement uses TRBV5-1 and TRBJ2-1; D possibly uses TRBD1 or TRBD2 (5 bases each). Trimming left V 0 bases short and J 4 bases short, with 14 bases between. The CDR3 has 16 amino acids. Germline lookup yields CDR1 SGHRS and CDR2 YFSETQ. CDR3 loop: CASSLAGGDPYNEQFF. DNA of the CDR3: TGCGCCAGCAGCTTGGCTGGTGGGGACCCTTACAATGAGCAGTTCTTC.

The rearrangement uses TRBV12-5 and TRBJ2-7, with D tentatively TRBD1 (5 bases). V was cut by 7 bases and J by 2 bases, with 18 bases left in between. Per the germline V gene, CDR1 is LGHNT and CDR2 is FRNRAP. The CDR3 runs 15 residues. This CDR3 reads CASARSTETTYEQYF. CDR3 coding DNA: TGTGCTAGTGCCCGATCGACAGAAACTACCTACGAGCAGTACTTC.

The chain combines TRBV11-2 with TRBJ2-5; 7 nucleotides align to TRBD2. The tail of the sequence fits TRBJ2-7 better, so the J call may be wrong. The CDR3 consists of 14 residues. Germline CDR1 and CDR2: SGHAT and FQNNGV. The CDR3 DNA follows: TGTGCCAGCACCCCCAAGCGGGGAACCTACGAGCAGTACTTC. This codes for CASTPKRGTYEQYF.

This chain joins TRBV7-8 and TRBJ2-2; unclear D gene. V was cut by 5 bases and J by 7 bases, with 11 bases left in between. Germline loops: CDR1 SGHVS, CDR2 FQNEAQ. The CDR3 covers 13 residues. The CDR3 protein is CASSGAPGGELFF. CDR3 bases: TGTGCCAGCAGCGGAGCACCTGGCGGGGAGCTGTTTTTT.

V gene TRBV16 combines with J gene TRBJ1-1, with a possible D match to TRBD1 (6 bases). The CDR3 runs to 15 residues. Trimming stripped 2 bases from V and 0 bases from J, with 10 bases between. Germline CDR1 KGHSY, CDR2 FQNENV. The CDR3, as DNA: TGTGCCAGCAGCCAAGAACAGGGTCTGAACACTGAAGCTTTCTTT. Protein product: CASSQEQGLNTEAFF.

The chain links TRBV7-9 to TRBJ2-2, with D tentatively TRBD1 (5 bases). The germline V gene encodes CDR1 SEHNR and CDR2 FQNEAQ (reference sequence). The CDR3 runs 15 residues. Trimming left V 2 bases short and J 4 bases short, with 11 bases between. In DNA, the CDR3 is TGTGCCAGCAGCTTATCAGGGATGGGCACCGGGGAGCTGTTTTTT. It codes for CASSLSGMGTGELFF.

This chain connects TRBV29-1 to TRBJ1-1, with D possibly matching TRBD1 (6 bases). The V gene lost 6 bases and the J gene lost 1 base, with 9 bases spanning the gap. Germline V gene sequence: CDR1 SQVTM, CDR2 ANQGSEA. The CDR3 covers 12 residues. CDR3 in DNA: TGCAGCGTGACGGGGGCGAACACTGAAGCTTTCTTT. Protein sequence: CSVTGANTEAFF.

Note on this clone: Other DNA variants within this sample encode the same CDR3. This rearrangement joins TRBV5-1 to TRBJ1-3; tentative D call: TRBD1 (5 bases). Deletions cut 2 bases from V and 4 bases from J, with 10 bases between. The CDR3 runs 14 residues. Germline V CDR1 and CDR2: SGHRS, YFSETQ. This CDR3 is CASSLGTDGNTIYF. The CDR3 nucleotides read TGCGCCAGCAGCTTAGGGACCGACGGAAACACCATATATTTT. Full variable domain (rest looked up from reference TRBV5-1 and TRBJ1-3): KAGVTQTPRYLIKTRGQQVTLSCSPISGHRSVSWYQQTPGQGLQFLFEYFSETQRNKGNFPGRFSGRQFSNSRSEMNVSTLELGDSALYLCASSLGTDGNTIYFGEGSWLTVV.

This clone was detected a few times. The genes are TRBV9 and TRBJ2-1; 15 nucleotides line up with TRBD2. Germline lookup yields CDR1 SGDLS and CDR2 YYNGEE. The CDR3 sequence is 16 residues long. Unmatched junction bases numbered 3, after V lost 3 bases and J lost 5 bases. The CDR3 is CASSAGLAGGDNEQFF. CDR3 in DNA: TGTGCCAGCAGCGCCGGACTAGCGGGAGGGGACAATGAGCAGTTCTTC.

In this sample, this clone turned up a few times. This rearrangement joins TRBV7-8 to TRBJ2-7; TRBD2 might be the D (6 bases). The germline CDR1 and CDR2 sequences are SGHVS and FQNEAQ. The V gene lost 6 bases and the J gene lost 3 bases, with 15 bases spanning the gap. The CDR3 runs 14 residues. For the CDR3, the DNA is TGTGCCAGCAGTAAGGGAGGACGCGGCTACGAGCAGTACTTC. It specifies CASSKGGRGYEQYF.

This clone appeared a few times. The chain recombines TRBV28 with TRBJ2-3, with a tentative D call TRBD1 (6 bases). Trimming removed 6 bases from V and 10 bases from J, with 20 bases in between. Germline-derived CDR1 and CDR2 are MDHEN and SYDVKM. The CDR3 spans 14 residues. CDR3 DNA sequence: TGTGCCAGCAGCAAGATCCCTAGACAGGAGGCGCAGTATTTT. It codes for CASSKIPRQEAQYF.

The chain uses TRBV5-1 and TRBJ2-5; unclear D gene. Between the trimmed V and J ends, which lost 2 bases and 7 bases, there was a span of 12 bases. The germline V gene encodes CDR1 SGHRS and CDR2 YFSETQ. This CDR3 contains 13 residues. The CDR3 protein is CASSFGPAGTQYF. The CDR3 coding sequence is TGCGCCAGCAGCTTCGGGCCTGCTGGGACCCAGTACTTC.

The rearrangement joins TRBV6-4 to TRBJ2-7; TRBD2 aligns across 7 bases. Unmatched junction bases numbered 23, after V lost 7 bases and J lost 5 bases. Germline-derived CDR1 and CDR2 are MRHNA and SNTAGT. This CDR3 is built from 18 residues. In nucleotides, the CDR3 is TGTGCCAGCACCAAGGAGGGAGGGTTCGGTCTAGCGTCCCACGAGCAGTACTTC. Translation gives CASTKEGGFGLASHEQYF.

This sequence joins TRBV10-3 and TRBJ1-2; 7 bases are shared with TRBD1. The CDR3 extends over 14 amino acids. The junction had 7 bases not matched to a gene; V was cut back by 6 bases and J by 3 bases. Germline V CDR1 and CDR2: ENHRY, SYGVKD. The CDR3 here is CAISARDRDYGYTF. CDR3 sequence (DNA): TGTGCCATCAGCGCGCGGGACAGAGACTATGGCTACACCTTC.

A word on this clone: The same CDR3 arises from other DNA sequences in this sample as well. The CDR3 DNA reads as TGTGCCAGTAGCCAGGGGTTGAACACTGAAGCTTTCTTT. It is translated as CASSQGLNTEAFF. The chain uses TRBV19 and TRBJ1-1; possible D gene TRBD1, 6 bases. V was cut by 6 bases and J by 0 bases, with 8 bases left in between. CDR1 is LNHDA and CDR2 is SQIVND in the germline V gene (reference sequence). This CDR3 has 13 residues.